This TCR beta chain comes out of a study of shared clonotypes between healthy human individuals. Study-wide background: Three plates were used per donor for CD4 naive, three for CD4 memory, two for CD8 naive and one for CD8 memory.

Notes on this clone: Compared with germline, one end of the junction differs, possibly owing to a read error.

The germline V gene encodes CDR1 MNHEY and CDR2 SMNVEV (reference sequence). The CDR3 is 15 amino acids. Using immunoSEQ multiplex PCR, the repertoire was profiled, and TCRdb retains in-frame clones only, with some absent. The table records roughly 1,500,000 clones, 95% to 99% of them present only once. The chain has TRBV27 and TRBJ2-1, with 13 bases matching TRBD2. This receptor was obtained from a man in his thirties or forties in good health. Sequenced: naive CD4+ T cells sorted from blood. This sample's subset: CD45RA+ positively selected. In DNA form, the CDR3 reads TGTGCCAGCAGTTACGGACTAGCGGGAGTCTCCTTAGCGGTCTTC. Protein: CASSYGLAGVSLAVF.